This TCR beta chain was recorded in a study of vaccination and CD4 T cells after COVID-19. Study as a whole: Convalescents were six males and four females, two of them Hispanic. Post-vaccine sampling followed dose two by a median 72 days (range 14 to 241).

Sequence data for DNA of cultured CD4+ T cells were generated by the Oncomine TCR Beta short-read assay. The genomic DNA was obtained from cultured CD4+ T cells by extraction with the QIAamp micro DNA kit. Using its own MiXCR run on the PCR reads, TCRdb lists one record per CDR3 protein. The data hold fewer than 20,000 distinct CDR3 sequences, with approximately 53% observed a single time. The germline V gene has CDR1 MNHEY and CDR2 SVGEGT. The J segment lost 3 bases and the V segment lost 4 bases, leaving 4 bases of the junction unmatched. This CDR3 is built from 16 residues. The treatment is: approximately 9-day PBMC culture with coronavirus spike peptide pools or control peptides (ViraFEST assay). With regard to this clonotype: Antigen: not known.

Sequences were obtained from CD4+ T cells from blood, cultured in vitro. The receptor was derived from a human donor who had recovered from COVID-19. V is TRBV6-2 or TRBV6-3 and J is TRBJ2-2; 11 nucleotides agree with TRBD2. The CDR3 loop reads CASSLLAGVDTGELFF. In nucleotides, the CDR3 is TGTGCCAGCAGTTTACTAGCGGGAGTAGACACCGGGGAGCTGTTTTTT.